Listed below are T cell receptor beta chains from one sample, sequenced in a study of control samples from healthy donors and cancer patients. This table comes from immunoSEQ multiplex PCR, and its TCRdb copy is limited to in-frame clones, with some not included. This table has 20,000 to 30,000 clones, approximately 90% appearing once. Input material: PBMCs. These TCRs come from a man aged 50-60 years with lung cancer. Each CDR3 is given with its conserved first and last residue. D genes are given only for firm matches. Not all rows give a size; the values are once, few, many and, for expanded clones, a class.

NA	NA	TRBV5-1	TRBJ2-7	TGCGCCAGCAGCTCCAGGGACGAGCAGTACTTC	CASSSRDEQYF
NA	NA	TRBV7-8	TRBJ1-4	TGTGCCAGCAGCCCCCATAAAAGACAAGGGTTGACAACTAATGAAAAACTGTTTTTT	CASSPHKRQGLTTNEKLFF
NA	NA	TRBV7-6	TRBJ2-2	TGTGCCAGCAGCTACCTAGAGTTGACAGCCAACACCGGGGAGCTGTTTTTT	CASSYLELTANTGELFF
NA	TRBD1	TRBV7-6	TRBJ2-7	TGTGCCAGCAGGTCACAACAGGGGTCCTACGAGCAGTACTTC	CASRSQQGSYEQYF
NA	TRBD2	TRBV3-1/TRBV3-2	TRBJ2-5	TGTGCCAGCAGCCAAGCGTACGGCCCGGGGGGGGAGACCCAGTACTTC	CASSQAYGPGGETQYF
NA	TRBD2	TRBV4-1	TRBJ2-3	TGCGCCAGCAGCAGGGCTGTCGGGGGGAGCACAGATACGCAGTATTTT	CASSRAVGGSTDTQYF
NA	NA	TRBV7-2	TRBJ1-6	TGTGCCAGCAGCTTAAACTTGGGGATAGGTACCCATAATTCACCCCTCCACTTT	CASSLNLGIGTHNSPLHF
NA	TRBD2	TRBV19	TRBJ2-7	TGTGCCAGTAGTGGCTTAGGACTAGCGGGTATTCACTACGAGCAGTACTTC	CASSGLGLAGIHYEQYF
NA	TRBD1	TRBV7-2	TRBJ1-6	TGTGCCAGCAGCAAGGACAGGGGGGCCTATAATTCACCCCTCCACTTT	CASSKDRGAYNSPLHF
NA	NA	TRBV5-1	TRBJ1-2	TGCGCCAGCAGCCCTCAGGGCGACTATGGCTACACCTTC	CASSPQGDYGYTF
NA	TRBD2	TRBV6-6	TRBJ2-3	TGTGCCAGCGGGGATGGGACTAGCGGGGATCCAGATACGCAGTATTTT	CASGDGTSGDPDTQYF
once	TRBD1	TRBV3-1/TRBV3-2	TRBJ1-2	TGTGCCAGCAGCCTCCGGACAGGGCCGACGACTAACTATGGCTACACCTTC	CASSLRTGPTTNYGYTF
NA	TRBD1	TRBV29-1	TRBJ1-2	TGCAGCGGGGCCGGGACAGGGGGCGGTTACACCTTC	CSGAGTGGGYTF
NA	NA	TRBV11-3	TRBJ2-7	TGTGCCAGCAGCAAGACGTCCAACGAGCAGTACTTC	CASSKTSNEQYF
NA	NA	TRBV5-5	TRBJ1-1	TGTGCCAGCAGAAGAGGGGGTAGCACTGAAGCTTTCTTT	CASRRGGSTEAFF
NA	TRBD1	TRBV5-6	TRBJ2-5	TGTGCCAGCAGCCGCACCGGGACAGGAGGACAGACCCAGTACTTC	CASSRTGTGGQTQYF
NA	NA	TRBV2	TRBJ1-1	TGTGCCAGCAGAGGACAGCCGAACACTGAAGCTTTCTTT	CASRGQPNTEAFF
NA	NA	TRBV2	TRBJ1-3	TGTGCCAGCAGTGAACAGGGCTCTGGAAACACCATATATTTT	CASSEQGSGNTIYF
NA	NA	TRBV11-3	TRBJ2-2	TGTGCCAGCAGCTTAGCAACAGCGAACACCGGGGAGCTGTTTTTT	CASSLATANTGELFF
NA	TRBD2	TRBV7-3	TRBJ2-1	TGTGCCAGCAGCTTATTTTCTAGCGGGGGGGCCTTTCAGGGCAATGAGCAGTTCTTC	CASSLFSSGGAFQGNEQFF
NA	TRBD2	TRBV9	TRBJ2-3	TGTGCCAGCAGCCCCCGGGGGGGGGCGGGAGATACGCAGTATTTT	CASSPRGGAGDTQYF
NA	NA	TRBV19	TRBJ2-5	TGTGCCAGCCAGCTTGACAAAAACCAAGAGACCCAGTACTTC	CASQLDKNQETQYF
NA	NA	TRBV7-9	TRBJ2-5	TGTGCCAGCAGCCTCCAGACCAAAGAGACCCAGTACTTC	CASSLQTKETQYF
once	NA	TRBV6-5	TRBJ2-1	TGTGCCAGCAGTTACTCCCAACCCCGGAACTACAATGAGCAGTTCTTC	CASSYSQPRNYNEQFF
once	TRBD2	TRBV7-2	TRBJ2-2	TGTGCCAGCAGGTCGCCGGGACTAGCGGGGACCGGGGAGCTGTTTTTT	CASRSPGLAGTGELFF
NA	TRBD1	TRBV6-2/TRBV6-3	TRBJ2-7	TGTGCCAGCAGTCGGACAGGGGAGGTAGGGGAGCAGTACTTC	CASSRTGEVGEQYF
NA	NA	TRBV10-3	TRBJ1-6	TGTGCCATCACTACCTCCTATAATTCACCCCTCCACTTT	CAITTSYNSPLHF
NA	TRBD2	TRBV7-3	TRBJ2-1	TGTGCCAGCAGCATCTCACCCGGGACTAGCGAAAACAATGAGCAGTTCTTC	CASSISPGTSENNEQFF
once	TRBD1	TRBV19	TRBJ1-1	TGTGCCAGTAGTCTATACTCGGGACAGGGAGCGCCTGAAGCTTTCTTT	CASSLYSGQGAPEAFF